The entry below describes one T cell receptor beta chain. This entry is derived from a study of blood T cell repertoires in COVID-19. Study at large: Material from acute and convalescent COVID-19 was sourced from the United States, Italy and Spain.

Authors' analysis steps: The authors estimated nucleated cell counts from reference gene primer amplification. The method was immunoSEQ multiplex PCR; TCRdb's version includes in-frame clones alone and lacks a portion of them. V, J and clone size are taken as reported in that table, and D and trimming were inferred from the DNA itself. The data contain roughly 200,000 clones, approximately 88% of them singletons. Trimming cost V 6 bases and J 8 bases, with 10 bases left between them. The CDR3 has 11 amino acids. Germline assignment: CDR1 LGHDT and CDR2 YNNKEL (reference sequence). The chain combines TRBV3-1 (or the pseudogene TRBV3-2) with TRBJ1-1; TRBD1 is a possible D gene (6 bases). Sequencing was done on a sample of peripheral blood. This sequence originates from a woman in her twenties or thirties with acute or convalescent COVID-19. CDR3 region: CASRTRGEAFF. CDR3 nucleotide sequence: TGTGCCAGCAGGACCAGGGGCGAAGCTTTCTTT.